This is a list of T cell receptor beta chains from one sample in a study of blood T cell repertoires in COVID-19. Clones were read by immunoSEQ multiplex PCR, and TCRdb kept only the in-frame ones, dropping some. In the table there are about 74,000 clones, 88% of which are singletons. Sequencing was carried out using peripheral blood. Every receptor here comes from a woman aged 80 or older with active or convalescent COVID-19. Both conserved end residues are part of each CDR3. Fields, in order: J gene, D gene, V gene, clone size, CDR3 DNA, CDR3 protein. The D gene is left open where the match is weak. The size entry is marked missing in some rows and otherwise reads once, few, many or a size class.

>TRBJ1-2|TRBD1|TRBV7-6|once
TGTGCCAGCAGCTTGGACCACGGACAGGGCATCTATGGCTACACCTTC
CASSLDHGQGIYGYTF
>TRBJ1-1|NA|TRBV7-9|NA
TGTGCCAGCAGCGGGCTAACGAACACTGAAGCTTTCTTT
CASSGLTNTEAFF
>TRBJ1-3|TRBD1|TRBV3-1/TRBV3-2|NA
TGTGCCAGCAGCCAACGGACAGGGTCCGGAAACACCATATATTTT
CASSQRTGSGNTIYF
>TRBJ2-3|NA|TRBV7-2|NA
TGTGCCAGCAGCTTAATCCTAGCAGCTAGCACAGATACGCAGTATTTT
CASSLILAASTDTQYF
>TRBJ2-5|NA|TRBV9|NA
TGTGCCAGCAGCGTAGCTACACAGGGTGTACAAGAGACCCAGTACTTC
CASSVATQGVQETQYF
>TRBJ1-6|NA|TRBV6-4|NA
TGTGCCAGCAGGGACCTCGTCCCGGGGAATTCACCCCTCCACTTT
CASRDLVPGNSPLHF
>TRBJ1-2|NA|TRBV27|once
TGTGCCAGCCGGGAGGTGGCAGGGGAAAACTATGGCTACACCTTC
CASREVAGENYGYTF
>TRBJ1-4|TRBD1|TRBV7-8|NA
TGTGCCAGCAGCTTATCTTGGGGACAGGGAGAAAAACTGTTTTTT
CASSLSWGQGEKLFF
>TRBJ2-1|TRBD1|TRBV6-6|NA
TGTGCCAGCAGTGCCCAGGGACAGTCCTACAATGAGCAGTTCTTC
CASSAQGQSYNEQFF
>TRBJ1-2|NA|TRBV4-1|NA
TGCGCCAGCAGCCAAGATTATACAGGGACTAACTATGGCTACACCTTC
CASSQDYTGTNYGYTF
>TRBJ2-1|TRBD2|TRBV28|NA
TGTGCCAGCAGACTACTAGCGGGAGAAAGTAGGAGCAATGAGCAGTTCTTC
CASRLLAGESRSNEQFF
>TRBJ1-1|NA|TRBV30|NA
TGTGCCTGGAGTCTCTCTGAAGCTTTCTTT
CAWSLSEAFF
>TRBJ2-3|NA|TRBV9|NA
TGTGCCAGCAGCGCTTTAGGGGGTGACACGCAGTATTTT
CASSALGGDTQYF
>TRBJ2-3|NA|TRBV11-2|NA
TGTGCCAGCAGCTTTGGGGCAGGCGGCGCAGATACGCAGTATTTT
CASSFGAGGADTQYF